This T cell receptor (beta chain) was recorded in a study of T-cell memory formation after mild COVID-19. TCRdb used MiXCR to reprocess the 5' RACE reads, holding one entry per CDR3 protein. The table shows about 110,000 distinct CDR3 sequences, with roughly a sixth occurring only once. V was clipped by 3 bases and J by 8 bases, with 15 bases between them. This CDR3 comprises 14 residues. Looked up from germline, CDR1 is LNHDA and CDR2 is SQIVND (reference sequence). This receptor was identified in a man younger than 30 who had mild COVID-19 (a few samples of this study predate the infection). Cell type and time point are not known. The sequenced material came from PBMCs or a T cell subset sorted from them (not recorded which). The chain is built from TRBV19 and TRBJ2-3; D perhaps matches TRBD1 (5 bases). The CDR3 sequence: CASSIKPQGGTQYF. The CDR3 bases are TGTGCCAGTAGTATCAAGCCCCAGGGCGGTACGCAGTATTTT.